The rows below give T cell receptor beta chains drawn from one sample of a study of blood T cell repertoires in COVID-19. Method: immunoSEQ multiplex PCR; TCRdb's copy keeps in-frame clones and lacks some. The sample has 200,000 to 250,000 clones, around four fifths seen once. Sequenced: peripheral blood. These TCRs come from a woman over 75 with COVID-19, enrolled during active disease. Both conserved end residues are trimmed from each CDR3.

v_gene	j_gene	CDR3aa
TRBV3-1/TRBV3-2	TRBJ1-1	ASSQVGVGNTEAF
TRBV3-1/TRBV3-2	TRBJ1-2	ASSRTGERGYT
TRBV12-1	TRBJ2-1	ASSRGQGVGEQF
TRBV3-1/TRBV3-2	TRBJ1-1	ASSHEGVDTEAF
TRBV18	TRBJ2-7	ASSPPGTYEQY
TRBV28	TRBJ1-1	ASSLYRGEAF
TRBV5-5	TRBJ1-3	ASTLRATGNTIY
TRBV30	TRBJ2-7	AWSVDRGLAGGSGEQY
TRBV5-1	TRBJ1-1	ASSASQGGRAQAF
TRBV3-1/TRBV3-2	TRBJ1-6	ASSQGYYIDSPLH
TRBV10-3	TRBJ1-2	AITEGTADGYT
TRBV7-9	TRBJ2-5	ASSSFLAGDQETQY
TRBV7-2	TRBJ2-5	ASSYGLAGETQY
TRBV19	TRBJ1-2	ASSIEGASPVRGYT
TRBV25-1	TRBJ1-2	ASSEAGQPYGYT
TRBV20-1	TRBJ1-6	SASDGGPTSPLH
TRBV19	TRBJ1-6	ASSIKTLDNSPLH
TRBV4-3	TRBJ2-1	ASSQDERGEQF
TRBV5-1	TRBJ2-1	ASSLGLAGGPYNEQF
TRBV5-1	TRBJ1-1	ASSLEGRVKTEAF
TRBV7-2	TRBJ1-1	ASSVGTGNTEAF
TRBV7-9	TRBJ2-5	ASSRAQTGEEKTQY
TRBV28	TRBJ1-1	ASRSGDSRTEAF
TRBV2	TRBJ1-1	ASSERGALSNTEAF
TRBV9	TRBJ2-1	ASSPSDSVYNEQF
TRBV3-1/TRBV3-2	TRBJ1-5	ASSQAGTGGNQPQH
TRBV28	TRBJ2-3	ASSLMEGTGADTQY
TRBV5-1	TRBJ1-1	ASSLGRGRNTEAF
TRBV24-1	TRBJ1-1	ATSDPGQGTEAF
TRBV6-4	TRBJ2-1	ASHTGFSYNEQF
TRBV7-9	TRBJ2-5	ASSPNRGGVQETQY
TRBV7-2	TRBJ2-3	ASSLTSGGVRDTQY
TRBV10-3	TRBJ1-5	AISEGQSNQPQH
TRBV7-2	TRBJ2-5	ASSLEGVKPQY
TRBV6-2/TRBV6-3	TRBJ2-7	ASSYRRRNYEQY
TRBV19	TRBJ1-1	ASSEGWRGASEAF
TRBV9	TRBJ1-3	ASSAQREDTIY
TRBV5-1	TRBJ1-1	ASSQNQGRAF
TRBV2	TRBJ1-2	ASSLQENYGYT
TRBV3-1/TRBV3-2	TRBJ1-6	ASSQDSGTWSSYNSPLH
TRBV19	TRBJ1-2	ASSPDSNYGYT
TRBV6-5	TRBJ1-2	ASSYSGTGYSYGYT
TRBV5-6	TRBJ1-1	ASSLTRGRLLNTEAF